This TCR beta chain was sequenced during a study of OX40 agonist ivuxolimab in advanced cancers. The wider study: Three dose-escalation patients had partial responses: one with hepatocellular carcinoma and two with cutaneous melanoma.

Blood specimens came from baseline, cycle 4 day 1, and cycle 7 day 1. A remark on this clone: Antigen unknown.

TCRdb's table, derived via immunoSEQ multiplex PCR, lists solely in-frame clones and lacks some. The sample comprises some 57,000 clones, 85% to 90% of which are singletons, and 5.4% rests with the top ten. This CDR3 region has 14 residues. V was clipped by 4 bases and J by 4 bases, with 14 bases between them. Looked up from germline, CDR1 is SNHLY and CDR2 is FYNNEI. The study, taken as a whole, reports: In the 0.1 to 3.0 mg/kg range, CD4+ and CD8+ blood T cells had expanded clonally by week 6.

This TCR was sampled from an adult with an advanced solid tumor such as melanoma, head and neck, liver or kidney cancer. The J gene is TRBJ2-7, the V gene TRBV2; D assignment may be TRBD1 or TRBD2 (5 bases each). Sequencing was performed on CD4+ or CD8+ T cells sorted from blood, taken in a trial of the OX40 agonist ivuxolimab. The chain's CDR3 is CASSVGELQYEQYF. DNA of the CDR3: TGTGCCAGCAGTGTGGGGGAGTTGCAGTACGAGCAGTACTTC. The full variable domain, with the rest looked up from reference TRBV2 and TRBJ2-7, is EPEVTQTPSHQVTQMGQEVILRCVPISNHLYFYWYRQILGQKVEFLVSFYNNEISEKSEIFDDQFSVERPDGSNFTLKIRSTKLEDSAMYFCASSVGELQYEQYFGPGTRLTVT.